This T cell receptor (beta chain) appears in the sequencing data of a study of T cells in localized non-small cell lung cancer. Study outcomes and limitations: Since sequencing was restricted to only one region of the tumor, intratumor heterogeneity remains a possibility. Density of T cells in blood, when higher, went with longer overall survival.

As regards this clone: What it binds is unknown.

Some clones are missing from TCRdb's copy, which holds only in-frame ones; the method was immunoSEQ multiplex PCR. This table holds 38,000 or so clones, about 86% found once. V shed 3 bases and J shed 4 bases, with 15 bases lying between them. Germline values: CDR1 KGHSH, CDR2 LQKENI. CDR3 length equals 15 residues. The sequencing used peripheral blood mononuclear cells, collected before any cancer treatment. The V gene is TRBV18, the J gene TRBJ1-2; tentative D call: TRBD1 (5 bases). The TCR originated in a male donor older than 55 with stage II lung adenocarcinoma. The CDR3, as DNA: TGTGCCAGCTCACCGGAGCAGGGAGGAAGCTATGGCTACACCTTC. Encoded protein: CASSPEQGGSYGYTF. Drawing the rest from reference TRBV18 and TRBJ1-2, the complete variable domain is NAGVMQNPRHLVRRRGQEARLRCSPMKGHSHVYWYRQLPEEGLKFMVYLQKENIIDESGMPKERFSAEFPKEGPSILRIQQVVRGDSAAYFCASSPEQGGSYGYTFGSGTRLTVV.